The TCR beta chain described here comes from a study of CXCR3-negative and CXCR3-positive naive CD8 T cells (dated by TCRdb to between 2018 and 2021). About the investigation overall: In total, about 150 million TRB reads were obtained, corresponding to roughly 1.5 +/- 0.3 million reads per library. Diversity and physicochemical repertoire analyses were performed on about eleven donors pooled from two independent experiments. TRBV-TRBJ cluster analysis included naive subsets from five or six donors and memory cells from 3 donors.

Beyond this particular receptor, the publication reports: Repertoire diversity was comparably high in both naive subsets but much lower in memory CD8+ T cells. Freshly isolated PBMCs were used for most assays because CXCR3 expression went down partially after cryopreservation. TRB CDR3s from CXCR3-positive naive cells showed higher hydrophobicity (lower Kidera factor 4), lower energy, and higher strength and volume indices than CXCR3-negative naive cells. Because surface CD5, which is linked to self-reactivity in mice, was comparable between the naive subsets, TCR interaction strength was also inferred from the physicochemical properties of TRB CDR3s. TRBV-TRBJ usage was similar between naive CXCR3-negative and CXCR3-positive cells from the same donor, while memory cells showed distinct patterns.

Sequencing took place on a NextSeq 550. The Human TCR Profiling Kit (MiLaboratory) was used to make UMI-labeled 5' RACE TRB cDNA libraries. The full amount of extracted RNA was used for cDNA synthesis, and the full amount of resulting cDNA was used for PCR amplification. Libraries were prepared in parallel with an identical number of PCR cycles. The original pipeline was this. About 53,000 +/- 10,000 unique UMI-labeled TRB cDNA molecules per library were extracted with MIGEC and MiXCR, with at least two reads per UMI required. On average, each library contained about 40,000 +/- 10,000 functional in-frame TRB CDR3 nucleotide clonotypes without stop codons. After each sample was downsampled to 5000 UMI-labeled TRB molecules, VDJtools was used to calculate diversity metrics such as normalized Shannon-Wiener and Chao1. VDJtools was used to calculate clonotype-size-weighted physicochemical properties of the central five CDR3 residues, namely interaction energy, strength, volume and Kidera factor 4. The reads underwent TCRdb reprocessing, giving one record for each CDR3 protein sequence and no DNA. TCRdb, rather than the study authors, made the V and J calls. This sample's table carries about 90,000 distinct CDR3 sequences. Roughly 0.99% of the sample rests with the top ten.

In the case of this clonotype: It has no known antigen specificity.

Each CD8+ T cell subset was flow-sorted in triplicate, and 300,000 to 350,000 cells per subset were placed directly into RLT lysis buffer. To keep memory contaminants out, a stringent definition of naive CD8+ T cells was applied: CD45RO-CCR7+CD27+CD95-. Standard density gradient centrifugation was used to isolate peripheral blood mononuclear cells from buffy coats. Naive CXCR3-negative and CXCR3-positive CD8+ T cells were flow-sorted using a FACSAria III. Total RNA was extracted from sorted cells using an RNeasy Mini Kit. Counted from cysteine to phenylalanine, this CDR3 has 13 amino acids. The DNA sequence is not available. The germline V gene supplies CDR1 KGHSH and CDR2 LQKENI.

The source material was naive CXCR3- CD8+ T cells from blood. The cell subset or site label here, explained by the study, means: CD45RO-CCR7+CD27+CD95- naive CD8+ T cells lacking CXCR3 (TNR3-). In this chain, TRBV18 is recombined with TRBJ2-7. This clonotype originated in a human donor in good health. Some clones in this sample may be carry-over from other donors' samples. The CDR3 reads as follows: CASSPPDPYEQYF.